The 2 T cell receptor beta chains below were found in one sample sequenced in a study of vaccination and CD4 T cells after COVID-19. The antigens these receptors bind are not known. The treatment here: approximately nine-day PBMC culture with coronavirus spike peptide pools or control peptides (ViraFEST assay). Cultured CD4+ T cell DNA was sequenced using the Oncomine TCR Beta short-read assay. TCRdb re-analysed the PCR reads in MiXCR, keeping a single row per CDR3 protein. Found here are thousands of distinct CDR3 sequences, about 80% of them singletons; the top ten hold roughly 20%. The sample comprised CD4+ T cells from blood, cultured in vitro. These receptors came from a human donor who had recovered from COVID-19.

The chain joins TRBV5-6 to TRBJ1-5, with unresolved D. The CDR3 has 15 residues. Germline lookup yields CDR1 SGHDT and CDR2 YYEEEE. V dropped 0 bases and J dropped 0 bases, with 7 bases sitting between them. CDR3 bases: TGTGCCAGCAGCTTGGGAACGTATAGCAATCAGCCCCAGCATTTT. The encoded protein is CASSLGTYSNQPQHF.

The gene calls are TRBV2 and TRBJ1-6, with TRBD1 identical over 7 bases. The CDR3 spans 15 residues. V gave up 6 bases and J gave up 6 bases; unmatched junction bases: 8. In germline, CDR1 is SNHLY, CDR2 FYNNEI. CDR3 coding DNA: TGTGCCAGCAGGAGGGACAGAAACCTTAATTCACCCCTCCACTTT. This encodes CASRRDRNLNSPLHF.